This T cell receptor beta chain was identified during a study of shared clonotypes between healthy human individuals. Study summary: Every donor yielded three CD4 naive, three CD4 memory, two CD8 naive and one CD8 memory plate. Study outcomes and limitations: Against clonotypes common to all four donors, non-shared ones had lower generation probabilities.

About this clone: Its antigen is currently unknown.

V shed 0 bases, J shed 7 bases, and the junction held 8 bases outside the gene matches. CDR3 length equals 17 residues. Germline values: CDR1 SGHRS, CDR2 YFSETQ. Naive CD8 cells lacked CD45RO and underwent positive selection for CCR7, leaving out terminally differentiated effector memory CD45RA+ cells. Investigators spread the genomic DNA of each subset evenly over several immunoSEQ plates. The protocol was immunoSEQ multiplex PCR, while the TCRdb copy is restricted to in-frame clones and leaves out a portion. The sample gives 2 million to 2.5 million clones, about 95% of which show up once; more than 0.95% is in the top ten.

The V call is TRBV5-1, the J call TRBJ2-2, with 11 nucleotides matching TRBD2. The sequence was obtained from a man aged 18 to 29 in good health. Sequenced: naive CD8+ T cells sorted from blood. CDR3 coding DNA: TGCGCCAGCAGCTTGGAGACTAGCGGGACCCGGGGCGGGGAGCTGTTTTTT. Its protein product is CASSLETSGTRGGELFF.